The 21 T cell receptor beta chains below were found in one sample sequenced in a study of blood T cell repertoires in COVID-19. Repertoires were generated with immunoSEQ multiplex PCR, while TCRdb's copy carries only in-frame clones and drops some. The sample consists of over 10,000 clones, almost 90% of them appearing once. Source material: peripheral blood. All receptors derive from a human donor with active COVID-19. The donor label of this sample is uncertain.

A remark on this clone: The junction and the germline gene differ at one end; a read error may be behind it. The rearrangement uses TRBV5-1 and TRBJ2-2; TRBD2 aligns across 9 bases. The germline gives CDR1 SGHRS, CDR2 YFSETQ. The CDR3 has 15 residues. CDR3 sequence (DNA): TGCGCCAGCAGTTTGGGGACTAGCAAGGCCGGGGAGCTGTTTTTT. Residues: CASSLGTSKAGELFF.

The V call is TRBV7-9, the J call TRBJ2-1; D perhaps matches TRBD2 (6 bases). Deletions cut 1 base from V and 2 bases from J, with 9 bases between. Germline lookup yields CDR1 SEHNR and CDR2 FQNEAQ (reference sequence). The CDR3 covers 15 residues. The CDR3 sequence is CASSLDGSPYNEQFF. CDR3 nucleotide sequence: TGTGCCAGCAGCTTAGACGGGAGCCCCTACAATGAGCAGTTCTTC.

The rearrangement links TRBV19 to TRBJ1-5, with 8 positions matching TRBD1. Per the germline V gene, CDR1 is LNHDA and CDR2 is SQIVND (reference sequence). The CDR3 runs to 13 residues. V lost 5 bases, J lost 7 bases, and 4 bases stayed unmatched. The CDR3 DNA is TGTGCCAGTAGTGCGGACAGGGCCCAGCCCCAGCATTTT. Amino acid sequence: CASSADRAQPQHF.

For the CDR3, the DNA is TGTGCCAGCAGACCCTTCGGGGAAGGCGAAAAACTGTTTTTT. This gives the protein CASRPFGEGEKLFF. The chain couples TRBV4-2 to TRBJ1-4; D is undetermined. Deletions cut 6 bases from V and 8 bases from J, with 16 bases between. Germline values: CDR1 LGHNA, CDR2 YNFKEQ. CDR3 length: 14 amino acids.

The chain recombines TRBV6-6 with TRBJ1-2; the D is unclear. V lost 8 bases, J lost 5 bases, and 9 bases lay in between. The V gene's germline CDR1 is MNHNY and CDR2 SVGAGI (reference sequence). The CDR3 sequence is 11 residues long. The chain's CDR3 is CASGLEYGYTF. The DNA for the CDR3 is TGTGCCAGCGGTTTAGAGTATGGCTACACCTTC.

The rearrangement links TRBV11-2 to TRBJ2-1; a possible D gene is TRBD2 (6 bases). Trimming left V 5 bases short and J 5 bases short, with 13 bases between. Germline V gene data show CDR1 as SGHAT and CDR2 as FQNNGV. This CDR3 has 14 amino acids. The CDR3 loop is CASSLLPGDNEQFF. Written as DNA, the CDR3 is TGTGCCAGCAGCCTTCTTCCGGGGGACAATGAGCAGTTCTTC.

This clone has just one count. This chain links TRBV5-5 with TRBJ2-1; D unclear. Trimming stripped 1 base from V and 2 bases from J, with 10 bases between. The CDR3 consists of 15 residues. Germline V CDR1 and CDR2: SGHKS, YYEKEE (reference sequence). The CDR3 coding sequence is TGTGCCAGCAGCTTGACAGATAGTGCCTACAATGAGCAGTTCTTC. Its protein is CASSLTDSAYNEQFF.

The chain recombines TRBV27 with TRBJ2-1; TRBD1 matches 9 bases. From germline, CDR1 is MNHEY and CDR2 SMNVEV (reference sequence). J was trimmed by 4 bases and V by 8 bases; bases with no gene match: 9. This CDR3 contains 15 residues. The CDR3 nucleotides are TGTGCCAGCGGACAGGGGCCGTTCCCTTACAATGAGCAGTTCTTC. Residues: CASGQGPFPYNEQFF.

This chain links TRBV10-3 with TRBJ2-7; 12 nucleotides line up with TRBD1. From germline, CDR1 is ENHRY and CDR2 SYGVKD. This CDR3 is built from 16 residues. Unmatched junction bases numbered 3, after V lost 0 bases and J lost 3 bases. In nucleotides, the CDR3 is TGTGCCATCAGTGAGTCTGGGACAGGGGGCGGCTACGAGCAGTACTTC. Residues: CAISESGTGGGYEQYF.

The chain has TRBV19 and TRBJ2-1, with D possibly being TRBD2 (5 bases). Germline V gene sequence: CDR1 LNHDA, CDR2 SQIVND (reference sequence). The CDR3 runs 15 residues. V dropped 0 bases and J dropped 2 bases, with 8 bases sitting between them. As DNA, the CDR3 is TGTGCCAGTAGTATAGAAGGGAGTACCTACAATGAGCAGTTCTTC. Protein sequence: CASSIEGSTYNEQFF. The full variable domain, with the rest looked up from reference TRBV19 and TRBJ2-1, is DGGITQSPKYLFRKEGQNVTLSCEQNLNHDAMYWYRQDPGQGLRLIYYSQIVNDFQKGDIAEGYSVSREKKESFPLTVTSAQKNPTAFYLCASSIEGSTYNEQFFGPGTRLTVL.

V and J are TRBV6-5 and TRBJ2-7; 7 bases map to TRBD2. The CDR3 has 13 amino acids. CDR1 MNHEY and CDR2 SVGAGI come from the germline V gene. Trimming took 5 bases from V and 4 from J; bases not matched to a gene: 5. CDR3 in DNA: TGTGCCAGCAGTAAGGGACTAAGGTACGAGCAGTACTTC. Its translation: CASSKGLRYEQYF.

The V gene is TRBV18, the J gene TRBJ1-3, with 7 bases lining up with TRBD1. This CDR3 contains 17 residues. The V gene's germline CDR1 is KGHSH and CDR2 LQKENI. Losses at the gene ends were 2 bases for V and 0 bases for J; bases not matched to a gene: 7. The CDR3: CASSPVTGPSSGNTIYF. DNA for the CDR3: TGTGCCAGCTCACCAGTGACAGGGCCCTCCTCTGGAAACACCATATATTTT.

The chain combines TRBV6-6 with TRBJ1-2; 7 nucleotides align to TRBD1. Germline trimming cut 2 bases from V and 5 bases from J; bases unmatched to any gene: 5. Germline V gives CDR1 MNHNY, CDR2 SVGAGI (reference sequence). This CDR3 spans 14 amino acids. The CDR3 here is CASSYPGTAYGYTF. CDR3 DNA: TGTGCCAGCAGTTACCCCGGGACAGCATATGGCTACACCTTC.

This clone occurred a few times. The gene calls are TRBV5-5 and TRBJ1-1, with a tentative D call TRBD1 (5 bases). Germline values: CDR1 SGHKS, CDR2 YYEKEE (reference sequence). Trimming left V 0 bases short and J 1 base short, with 10 bases between. CDR3 length equals 15 residues. The CDR3 nucleotides read TGTGCCAGCAGCTTGGCCCCAGGGCGGAACACTGAAGCTTTCTTT. Amino acid sequence: CASSLAPGRNTEAFF.

J is TRBJ2-1 and V is TRBV3-1 (or the pseudogene TRBV3-2); D is unclear. The germline V gene encodes CDR1 LGHDT and CDR2 YNNKEL (reference sequence). V shed 0 bases and J shed 2 bases, with 20 bases lying between them. The CDR3 is 19 amino acids. The CDR3 DNA is TGTGCCAGCAGCCAAGATTCGTACAGCCCCCAGGTCCCCTACAATGAGCAGTTCTTC. Translating it yields CASSQDSYSPQVPYNEQFF.

This clone was seen a single time. The rearrangement joins TRBV5-1 to TRBJ2-7; 8 bases line up with TRBD1. The V and J ends lost 0 bases and 3 bases, in that order; junction bases with no gene match: 5. Per the germline V gene, CDR1 is SGHRS and CDR2 is YFSETQ. The length of the CDR3 is 15 residues. The CDR3 here is CASSLVGDRGYEQYF. The CDR3 region has the DNA TGCGCCAGCAGCTTGGTTGGCGACAGGGGCTACGAGCAGTACTTC.

This chain joins TRBV6-4 and TRBJ1-4, with D possibly TRBD1 on 6 matching bases. V was cut by 10 bases and J by 3 bases, with 24 bases left in between. Germline V gives CDR1 MRHNA, CDR2 SNTAGT. This CDR3 is 17 amino acids long. The DNA for the CDR3 is TGTGCCACCACCCCCCCGTTTTACCCAGGGGCTAATGAAAAACTGTTTTTT. Protein sequence: CATTPPFYPGANEKLFF.

The J gene is TRBJ2-2, the V gene TRBV7-2, with 14 bases fitting TRBD2. From germline, CDR1 is SGHTA and CDR2 FQGNSA. Trimming at V came to 5 bases and at J to 0 bases, leaving 2 bases not matched to a gene. The CDR3 sequence is 17 residues long. The CDR3 DNA is TGTGCCAGCAGCCGGACTAGCGGGGGGCCGAACACCGGGGAGCTGTTTTTT. Its translation: CASSRTSGGPNTGELFF.

V usage is TRBV10-2 and J usage is TRBJ2-5; unclear D gene. The CDR3 sequence is 14 residues long. Germline assignment: CDR1 WSHSY and CDR2 SAAADI. V was clipped by 5 bases and J by 1 base, with 11 bases between them. Written as DNA, the CDR3 is TGCGCCAGCAGTTCTTCCCGACTCCAAGAGACCCAGTACTTC. It yields the protein CASSSSRLQETQYF.

This clone appeared a single time. The CDR3: CASSLGDSQGDTQYF. CDR3 bases: TGTGCCAGCAGCTTAGGGGACAGCCAAGGAGATACGCAGTATTTT. V and J are TRBV7-9 and TRBJ2-3; 7 bases are shared with TRBD1. The CDR3 has 15 residues. The ends lost 1 base at V and 5 bases at J; junction bases unmatched: 6. Per the germline V gene, CDR1 is SEHNR and CDR2 is FQNEAQ (reference sequence). Looking up the rest from reference TRBV7-9 and TRBJ2-3 gives the full variable domain: DTGVSQNPRHKITKRGQNVTFRCDPISEHNRLYWYRQTLGQGPEFLTYFQNEAQLEKSRLLSDRFSAERPKGSFSTLEIQRTEQGDSAMYLCASSLGDSQGDTQYFGPGTRLTVL.

CDR3 sequence: CASSYSRLAGGPEADTQYF. The CDR3 DNA follows: TGTGCCAGCAGTTACTCCCGACTAGCGGGGGGGCCAGAAGCAGATACGCAGTATTTT. This sequence joins TRBV6-2 or TRBV6-3 and TRBJ2-3; 14 bases are a match to TRBD2. The J segment lost 4 bases and the V segment lost 0 bases, leaving 9 bases of the junction unmatched. The CDR3 runs to 19 residues. Germline V gives CDR1 MNHEY, CDR2 SVGEGT.